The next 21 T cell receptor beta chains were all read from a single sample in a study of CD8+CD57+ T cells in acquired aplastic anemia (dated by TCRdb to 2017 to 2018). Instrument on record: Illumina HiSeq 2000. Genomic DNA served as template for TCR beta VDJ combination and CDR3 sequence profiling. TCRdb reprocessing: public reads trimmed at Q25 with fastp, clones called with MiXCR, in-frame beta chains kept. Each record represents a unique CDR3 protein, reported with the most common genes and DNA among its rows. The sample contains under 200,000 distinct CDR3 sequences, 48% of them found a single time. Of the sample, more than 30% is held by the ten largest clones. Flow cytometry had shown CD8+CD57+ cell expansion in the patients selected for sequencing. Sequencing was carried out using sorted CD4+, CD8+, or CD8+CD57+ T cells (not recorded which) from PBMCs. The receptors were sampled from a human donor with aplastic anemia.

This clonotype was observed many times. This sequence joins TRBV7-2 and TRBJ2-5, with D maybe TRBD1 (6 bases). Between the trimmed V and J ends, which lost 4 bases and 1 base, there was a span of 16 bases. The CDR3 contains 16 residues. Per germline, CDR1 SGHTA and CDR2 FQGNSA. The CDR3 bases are TGTGCCAGCAGCTCGCGACTGTGGGACACCCAAGAGACCCAGTACTTC. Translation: CASSSRLWDTQETQYF. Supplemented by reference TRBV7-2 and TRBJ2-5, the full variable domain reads GAGVSQSPSNKVTEKGKDVELRCDPISGHTALYWYRQSLGQGLEFLIYFQGNSAPDKSGLPSDRFSAERTGGSVSTLTIQRTQQEDSAVYLCASSSRLWDTQETQYFGPGTRLLVL.

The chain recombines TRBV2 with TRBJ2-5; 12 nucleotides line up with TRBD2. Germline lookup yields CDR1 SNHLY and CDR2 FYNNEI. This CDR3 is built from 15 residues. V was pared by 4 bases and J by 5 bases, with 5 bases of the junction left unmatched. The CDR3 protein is CASSVASGRAETQYF. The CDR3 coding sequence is TGTGCCAGCAGTGTGGCTAGCGGGAGGGCGGAGACCCAGTACTTC.

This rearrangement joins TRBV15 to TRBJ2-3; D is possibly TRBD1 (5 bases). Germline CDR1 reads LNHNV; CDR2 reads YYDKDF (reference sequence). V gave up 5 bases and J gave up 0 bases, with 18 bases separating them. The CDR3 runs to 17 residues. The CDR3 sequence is CATSGQRGVPSTDTQYF. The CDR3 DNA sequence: TGTGCCACCAGCGGACAAAGGGGTGTACCGAGCACAGATACGCAGTATTTT.

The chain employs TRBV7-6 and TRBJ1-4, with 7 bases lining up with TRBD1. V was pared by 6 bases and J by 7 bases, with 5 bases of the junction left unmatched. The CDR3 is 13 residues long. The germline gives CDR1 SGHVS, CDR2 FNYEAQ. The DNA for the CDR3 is TGTGCCAGCAGTTGGACAGGCCCTGAAAAACTGTTTTTT. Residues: CASSWTGPEKLFF.

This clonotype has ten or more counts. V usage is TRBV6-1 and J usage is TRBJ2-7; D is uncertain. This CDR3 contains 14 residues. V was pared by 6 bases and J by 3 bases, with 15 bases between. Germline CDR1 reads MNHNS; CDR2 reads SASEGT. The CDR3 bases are TGTGCCAGCAGCCCCGTCGAAGGAAACTACGAGCAGTACTTC. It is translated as CASSPVEGNYEQYF.

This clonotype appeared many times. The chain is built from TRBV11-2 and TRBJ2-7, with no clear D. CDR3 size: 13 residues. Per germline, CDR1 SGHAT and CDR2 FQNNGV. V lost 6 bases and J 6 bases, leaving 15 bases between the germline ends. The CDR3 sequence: CASSNPARGEQYF. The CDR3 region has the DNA TGTGCCAGCAGTAATCCCGCTCGTGGCGAGCAGTACTTC.

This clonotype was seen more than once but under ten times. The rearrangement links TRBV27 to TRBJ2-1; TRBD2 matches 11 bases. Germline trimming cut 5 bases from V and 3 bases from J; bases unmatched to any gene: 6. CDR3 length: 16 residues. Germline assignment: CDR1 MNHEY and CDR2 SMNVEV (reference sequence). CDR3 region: CASSLTTSGNYNEQFF. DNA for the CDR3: TGTGCCAGCAGTCTGACGACTAGCGGGAACTACAATGAGCAGTTCTTC.

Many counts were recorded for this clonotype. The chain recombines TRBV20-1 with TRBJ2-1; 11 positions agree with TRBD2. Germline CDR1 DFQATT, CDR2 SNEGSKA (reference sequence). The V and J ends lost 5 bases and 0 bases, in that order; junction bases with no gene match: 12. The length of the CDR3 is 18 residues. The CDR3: CSAGASGRYPDSYNEQFF. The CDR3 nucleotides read TGCAGTGCTGGGGCTAGCGGGAGGTACCCCGACTCCTACAATGAGCAGTTCTTC.

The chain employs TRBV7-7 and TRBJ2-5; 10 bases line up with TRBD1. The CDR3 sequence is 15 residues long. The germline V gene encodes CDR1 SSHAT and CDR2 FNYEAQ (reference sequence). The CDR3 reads CASGPGQGIGETQYF. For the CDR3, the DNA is TGTGCTAGCGGACCGGGACAGGGGATAGGAGAGACCCAGTACTTC.

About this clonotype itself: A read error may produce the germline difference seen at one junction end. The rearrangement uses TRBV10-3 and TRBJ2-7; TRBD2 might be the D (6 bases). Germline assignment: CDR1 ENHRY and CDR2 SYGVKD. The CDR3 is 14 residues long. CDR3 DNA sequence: TGTGCCAGCAGTTACTCGGGACTGACCTACGAGCAGTACTTC. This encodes CASSYSGLTYEQYF.

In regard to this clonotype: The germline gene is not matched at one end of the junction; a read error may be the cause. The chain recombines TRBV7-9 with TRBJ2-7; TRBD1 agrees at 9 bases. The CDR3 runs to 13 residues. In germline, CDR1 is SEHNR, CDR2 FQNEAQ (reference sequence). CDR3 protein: CASSFPDRGEQHF. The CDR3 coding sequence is TGTGCCAGCAGCTTCCCGGACAGGGGCGAGCAGCACTTC. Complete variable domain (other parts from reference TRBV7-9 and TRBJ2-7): DTGVSQNPRHKITKRGQNVTFRCDPISEHNRLYWYRQTLGQGPEFLTYFQNEAQLEKSRLLSDRFSAERPKGSFSTLEIQRTEQGDSAMYLCASSFPDRGEQHFGPGTRLTVT.

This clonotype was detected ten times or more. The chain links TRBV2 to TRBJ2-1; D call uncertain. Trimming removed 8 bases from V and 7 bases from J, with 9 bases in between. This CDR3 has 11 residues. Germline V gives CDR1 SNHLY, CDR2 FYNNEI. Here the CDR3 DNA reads TGTGCCAGCTCGGGCGTAAATGAGCAGTTCTTC. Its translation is CASSGVNEQFF. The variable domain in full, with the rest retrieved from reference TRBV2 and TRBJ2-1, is EPEVTQTPSHQVTQMGQEVILRCVPISNHLYFYWYRQILGQKVEFLVSFYNNEISEKSEIFDDQFSVERPDGSNFTLKIRSTKLEDSAMYFCASSGVNEQFFGPGTRLTVL.

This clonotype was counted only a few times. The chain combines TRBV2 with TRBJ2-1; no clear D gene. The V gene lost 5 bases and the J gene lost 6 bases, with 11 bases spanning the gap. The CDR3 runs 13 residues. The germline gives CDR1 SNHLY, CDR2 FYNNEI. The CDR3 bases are TGTGCCAGCAGTTACGGACGGAGCAATGAGCAGTTCTTC. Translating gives CASSYGRSNEQFF.

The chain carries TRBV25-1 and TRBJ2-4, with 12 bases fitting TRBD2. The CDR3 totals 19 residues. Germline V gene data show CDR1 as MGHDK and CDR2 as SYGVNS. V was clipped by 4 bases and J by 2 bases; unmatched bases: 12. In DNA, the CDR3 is TGTGCCAGCAGTGCAACACTAGCGGGAGGCCAGACTCCCAAAAACATTCAGTACTTC. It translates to CASSATLAGGQTPKNIQYF.

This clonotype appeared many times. The CDR3 nucleotides read TGCGCCAGCAGTGAAAAGGAGGGGGCGCTTGGCACTGAAGCTTTCTTT. Translated, it gives CASSEKEGALGTEAFF. The chain uses TRBV10-2 and TRBJ1-1; 7 nucleotides match TRBD1. Trimming cost V 3 bases and J 4 bases; bases outside gene matches: 11. Germline values: CDR1 WSHSY, CDR2 SAAADI. The CDR3 totals 16 residues.

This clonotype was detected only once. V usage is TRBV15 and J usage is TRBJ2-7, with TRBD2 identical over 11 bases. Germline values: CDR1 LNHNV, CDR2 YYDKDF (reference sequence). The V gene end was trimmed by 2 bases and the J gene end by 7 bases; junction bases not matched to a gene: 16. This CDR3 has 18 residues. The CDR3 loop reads CATSRRRVAGGPGGEQYF. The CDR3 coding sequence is TGTGCCACCAGCAGACGGCGGGTAGCGGGAGGGCCTGGGGGAGAGCAGTACTTC.

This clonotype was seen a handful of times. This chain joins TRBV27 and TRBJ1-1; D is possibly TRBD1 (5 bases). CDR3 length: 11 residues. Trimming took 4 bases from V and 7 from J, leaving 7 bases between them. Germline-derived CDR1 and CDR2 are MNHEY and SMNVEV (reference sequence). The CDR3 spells CASSWGSEAFF. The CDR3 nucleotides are TGTGCCAGCAGTTGGGGGAGTGAAGCTTTCTTT.

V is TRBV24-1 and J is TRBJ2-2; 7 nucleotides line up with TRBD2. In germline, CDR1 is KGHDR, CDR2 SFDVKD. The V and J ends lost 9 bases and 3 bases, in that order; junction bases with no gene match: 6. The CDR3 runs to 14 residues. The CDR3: CATRGGADTGELFF. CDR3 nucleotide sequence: TGTGCCACCCGCGGGGGAGCGGACACCGGGGAGCTGTTTTTT.

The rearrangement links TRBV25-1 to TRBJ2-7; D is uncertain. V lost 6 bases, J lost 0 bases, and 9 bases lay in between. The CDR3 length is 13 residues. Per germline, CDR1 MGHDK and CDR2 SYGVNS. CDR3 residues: CASRDKSSYEQYF. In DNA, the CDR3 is TGTGCCAGCAGAGACAAGAGCTCCTACGAGCAGTACTTC.

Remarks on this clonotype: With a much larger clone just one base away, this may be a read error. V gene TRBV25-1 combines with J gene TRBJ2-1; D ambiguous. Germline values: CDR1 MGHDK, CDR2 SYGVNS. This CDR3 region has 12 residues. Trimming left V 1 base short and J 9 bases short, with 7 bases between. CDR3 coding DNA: TGTGCCAGCAGTGAATTGGGCAGTGAGCAGTTCTTC. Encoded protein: CASSELGSEQFF. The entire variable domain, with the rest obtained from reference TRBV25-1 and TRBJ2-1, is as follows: EADIYQTPRYLVIGTGKKITLECSQTMGHDKMYWYQQDPGMELHLIHYSYGVNSTEKGDLSSESTVSRIRTEHFPLTLESARPSHTSQYLCASSELGSEQFFGPGTRLTVL.

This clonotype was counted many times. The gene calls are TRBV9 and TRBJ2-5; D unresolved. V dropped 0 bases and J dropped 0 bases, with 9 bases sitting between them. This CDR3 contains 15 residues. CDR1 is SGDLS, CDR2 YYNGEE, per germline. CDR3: CASSVGVGYQETQYF. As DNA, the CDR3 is TGTGCCAGCAGCGTAGGGGTTGGGTACCAAGAGACCCAGTACTTC.